The 30 T cell receptor beta chains in this list originate from one sample, sequenced in a study of T cell responses to AZD1222 COVID-19 vaccine. The table came from immunoSEQ multiplex PCR; TCRdb's copy has only in-frame clones and leaves some out. The table records about 180,000 clones, almost 90% of them present only once. The specimen was peripheral blood, collected on day 0 of AZD1222 vaccination. The receptors stem from an adult in good health.

CDR3 in amino acids: CASSAGGSGYTF. The CDR3 nucleotides are TGTGCCAGCAGTGCCGGAGGTAGTGGCTACACCTTC. The chain links TRBV2 to TRBJ1-2; D unclear. This CDR3 spans 12 amino acids. V lost 4 bases and J lost 7, with 10 bases in between. CDR1 is SNHLY and CDR2 is FYNNEI in the germline V gene.

The V and J genes are TRBV21-1 and TRBJ1-1. TRBV21-1 is a documented pseudogene. CDR3 length: 16 residues. CDR3 bases: TGTGCCAGCAGCAAAGCCCGGGCTGGGATGAACACTGAAGCTTTCTTT. As protein: CASSKARAGMNTEAFF.

The chain joins TRBV5-8 to TRBJ2-1; TRBD2 matches at 7 bases. The CDR3 is made up of 15 amino acids. Germline lookup yields CDR1 SGHTS and CDR2 YDEGEE. V was clipped by 4 bases and J by 0 bases; unmatched bases: 4. In nucleotides, the CDR3 is TGTGCCAGCAGCCGAGCGGGGAGCTCCTACAATGAGCAGTTCTTC. Its protein is CASSRAGSSYNEQFF.

This clone was seen a few times. The chain is built from TRBV6-2 or TRBV6-3 and TRBJ2-3; 7 bases are a match to TRBD2. The CDR3 consists of 14 residues. V lost 4 bases to trimming and J lost 3 bases; unmatched junction nucleotides: 4. Germline lookup yields CDR1 MNHEY and CDR2 SVGEGT. CDR3 DNA sequence: TGTGCCAGCAGTTGGGCACTAGCGACAGATACGCAGTATTTT. This sequence encodes CASSWALATDTQYF.

The chain carries TRBV7-8 and TRBJ1-3, with 11 positions matching TRBD1. After removal of 7 bases from V and 0 bases from J, the junction contained 11 bases not matched to a gene. Germline V gene data show CDR1 as SGHVS and CDR2 as FQNEAQ. This CDR3 region has 18 residues. The chain's CDR3 is CASNRDRGKQSSGNTIYF. The CDR3 nucleotides are TGTGCCAGCAACCGGGACAGGGGGAAACAGAGCTCTGGAAACACCATATATTTT.

The J gene is TRBJ1-2, the V gene TRBV19; D ambiguous. The germline CDR1 and CDR2 sequences are LNHDA and SQIVND (reference sequence). This CDR3 comprises 12 residues. The V end was cut by 5 bases, the J end by 4 bases, with 8 bases between. The CDR3 DNA sequence: TGTGCCAGTAGTCCACAGCTCTATGGCTACACCTTC. This gives the protein CASSPQLYGYTF. Based on the CDR3 plus reference TRBV19 and TRBJ1-2, the full variable domain is DGGITQSPKYLFRKEGQNVTLSCEQNLNHDAMYWYRQDPGQGLRLIYYSQIVNDFQKGDIAEGYSVSREKKESFPLTVTSAQKNPTAFYLCASSPQLYGYTFGSGTRLTVV.

The J gene is TRBJ2-1, the V gene TRBV10-2, with TRBD2 as a possible D gene (5 bases). Germline V CDR1 and CDR2: WSHSY, SAAADI. V was pared by 4 bases and J by 3 bases, with 16 bases between. This CDR3 has 16 amino acids. In DNA form, the CDR3 reads TGCGCCAGCAGTGTTTCCCTAGCCATTCTCTACAATGAGCAGTTCTTC. Protein: CASSVSLAILYNEQFF.

The rearrangement joins TRBV13 to TRBJ1-2; no definite D call. Germline V gene lookup returns CDR1 PRHDT and CDR2 FYEKMQ (reference sequence). The V end lost 1 base, the J end lost 1 base, and 7 bases lay between the germline ends. This CDR3 is built from 14 residues. CDR3 coding DNA: TGTGCCAGCAGCTTAGAGTCCGGTAACTATGGCTACACCTTC. Translated, it gives CASSLESGNYGYTF.

This clone was detected only once. This chain connects TRBV6-5 to TRBJ2-5; possibly TRBD1 or TRBD2 for D (5 bases each). Per the germline V gene, CDR1 is MNHEY and CDR2 is SVGAGI. V lost 7 bases and J lost 4, with 16 bases in between. The CDR3 is 14 amino acids. The CDR3 region is CASTGTAWGETQYF. CDR3 nucleotide sequence: TGTGCCAGCACCGGGACCGCCTGGGGAGAGACCCAGTACTTC.

This sequence joins TRBV15 and TRBJ1-2, with 8 bases fitting TRBD1. The V gene's germline CDR1 is LNHNV and CDR2 YYDKDF (reference sequence). The CDR3 is made up of 15 amino acids. With 0 bases clipped from V and 6 bases from J, the junction kept 6 bases outside the gene matches. Here the CDR3 DNA reads TGTGCCACCAGCAGAGATAGGAGCAGGGGGCATGGCTACACCTTC. This codes for CATSRDRSRGHGYTF.

The chain carries TRBV18 and TRBJ1-1; D gene uncertain. The CDR3 has 14 residues. V lost 3 bases and J 5 bases, leaving 13 bases between the germline ends. In germline, CDR1 is KGHSH, CDR2 LQKENI. The CDR3 protein is CASSPLRGKTEAFF. The DNA for the CDR3 is TGTGCCAGCTCACCTCTCCGGGGAAAAACTGAAGCTTTCTTT.

The rearrangement uses TRBV7-3 and TRBJ2-2; 8 bases are shared with TRBD2. The V segment lost 4 bases and the J segment 4 bases; nucleotides outside the gene matches: 8. CDR1 SGHTA and CDR2 FQGTGA come from the germline V gene. The CDR3 extends over 16 amino acids. Here the CDR3 DNA reads TGTGCCAGCAGCTGGGACGGGAGGGCTGGCACCGGGGAGCTGTTTTTT. Its protein product is CASSWDGRAGTGELFF.

CDR3 coding DNA: TGTGCCAGCAGCTTCACAGATACGCAGTATTTT. Amino acids: CASSFTDTQYF. This chain uses TRBV5-4 with TRBJ2-3; D is uncertain. CDR3 length equals 11 residues. Looked up from germline, CDR1 is SGHNT and CDR2 is YYREEE (reference sequence). V dropped 2 bases and J dropped 2 bases, with 0 bases sitting between them.

DNA of the CDR3: TGCGCCAGCAGCTGGGGGGAGAGCTACACCTTC. Translation gives CASSWGESYTF. V gene TRBV5-1 combines with J gene TRBJ1-2; D may be TRBD1 (5 bases). V gave up 3 bases and J gave up 9 bases, with 9 bases separating them. The CDR3 length is 11 residues. Germline CDR1 reads SGHRS; CDR2 reads YFSETQ.

This chain links TRBV2 with TRBJ1-5; D may be TRBD1 (5 bases). The germline CDR1 and CDR2 sequences are SNHLY and FYNNEI. Trimming shortened V by 8 bases and J by 7 bases, and 15 bases separated the two germline ends. This CDR3 comprises 13 residues. This CDR3 reads CASLTEQGQPQHF. The DNA for the CDR3 is TGTGCCAGCTTGACAGAGCAAGGGCAGCCCCAGCATTTT.

The sample holds one count of this clone. The chain is built from TRBV9 and TRBJ2-1; no clear D. Germline V gene lookup returns CDR1 SGDLS and CDR2 YYNGEE. V was shortened by 3 bases and J by 5 bases, with 6 bases between the two germline ends. The CDR3 has 12 residues. CDR3 sequence: CASSAGHNEQFF. DNA for the CDR3: TGTGCCAGCAGCGCCGGACACAATGAGCAGTTCTTC.

The chain combines TRBV7-9 with TRBJ1-1; 8 nucleotides align to TRBD1. V lost 5 bases and J lost 0; bases outside the gene matches: 8. Germline-derived CDR1 and CDR2 are SEHNR and FQNEAQ (reference sequence). The CDR3 length is 16 residues. CDR3 loop: CASSPRTGKMNTEAFF. DNA of the CDR3: TGTGCCAGCAGCCCCCGGACAGGGAAGATGAACACTGAAGCTTTCTTT.

V and J are TRBV6-5 and TRBJ2-5, with D perhaps matching TRBD2 (6 bases). The length of the CDR3 is 16 residues. Germline V gene lookup returns CDR1 MNHEY and CDR2 SVGAGI. Between the trimmed V and J ends, which lost 0 bases and 5 bases, there was a span of 16 bases. CDR3 coding DNA: TGTGCCAGCAGTTACTCAGCGGGCCCAAGGTTGGAGACCCAGTACTTC. Translating gives CASSYSAGPRLETQYF.

The chain combines TRBV20-1 with TRBJ2-7; D remains unclear. Germline V gives CDR1 DFQATT, CDR2 SNEGSKA (reference sequence). The CDR3 extends over 11 amino acids. The CDR3 reads CRALTDYEQYF. The CDR3 DNA is TGCAGGGCCCTGACTGACTACGAGCAGTACTTC.

The rearrangement links TRBV7-9 to TRBJ1-6; TRBD1 matches 10 bases. CDR3 length equals 14 residues. V shed 5 bases and J 10 bases; nucleotides not matched to a gene: 5. Germline CDR1 SEHNR, CDR2 FQNEAQ (reference sequence). CDR3 sequence (DNA): TGTGCCAGCAGCCCGGACAGGGGGGACTCACCCCTCCACTTT. Amino acids: CASSPDRGDSPLHF.

This clone was counted between two and nine times. The chain is built from TRBV5-5 and TRBJ1-1; D ambiguous. Deletions cut 1 base from V and 6 bases from J, with 13 bases between. The CDR3 extends over 14 amino acids. Germline V lookup: CDR1 SGHKS, CDR2 YYEKEE (reference sequence). The CDR3 DNA reads TGTGCCAGCAGCTTGCGTGTACTAGACCCTGAAGCTTTCTTT. It codes for CASSLRVLDPEAFF.

The V gene is TRBV7-6, the J gene TRBJ1-1, with D uncertain. Germline CDR1 reads SGHVS; CDR2 reads FNYEAQ. Trimming left V 4 bases short and J 0 bases short, with 12 bases between. The CDR3 is 15 residues long. CDR3 nucleotides: TGTGCCAGCAGCTCCCCGGCAGGACTGAACACTGAAGCTTTCTTT. This gives the protein CASSSPAGLNTEAFF.

This chain joins TRBV9 and TRBJ1-3, with D unclear. The CDR3 sequence is 16 residues long. Per the germline V gene, CDR1 is SGDLS and CDR2 is YYNGEE. V was clipped by 0 bases and J by 1 base, with 11 bases between them. The CDR3 loop reads CASSVELRGSGNTIYF. The CDR3 DNA reads TGTGCCAGCAGCGTAGAGTTGAGAGGATCTGGAAACACCATATATTTT.

With respect to this clone: An end of the junction does not agree with germline; a read error may underlie this. The chain uses TRBV19 and TRBJ1-6; a possible D gene is TRBD1 (5 bases). The CDR3 totals 14 residues. Germline CDR1 and CDR2: LNHDA and SQIVND (reference sequence). CDR3 residues: CASTILGGGSPLHF. CDR3 coding DNA: TGTGCCAGTACTATACTCGGGGGAGGTTCACCCCTCCACTTT.

This clone was picked up one time. The chain couples TRBV29-1 to TRBJ1-2; 7 positions agree with TRBD1. CDR1 and CDR2 from the germline V gene are SQVTM and ANQGSEA. The V gene end was trimmed by 3 bases and the J gene end by 8 bases; junction bases not matched to a gene: 3. The CDR3 covers 11 residues. The CDR3 nucleotides are TGCAGCGTTGATAGGGGGCTCGGCTACACCTTC. The encoded protein is CSVDRGLGYTF.

The chain is built from TRBV18 and TRBJ1-4, with D possibly matching TRBD1 (5 bases). Per the germline V gene, CDR1 is KGHSH and CDR2 is LQKENI. V dropped 2 bases and J dropped 7 bases, with 11 bases sitting between them. The CDR3 is made up of 14 amino acids. In DNA form, the CDR3 reads TGTGCCAGCTCACCAGAGAGCGGGGGTGAAAAACTGTTTTTT. Encoded protein: CASSPESGGEKLFF.

For the CDR3, the DNA is TGCGCCAGCAGCCCACACCGGGACAGGGGGCAGAGTGAGCAGTTCTTC. Amino acid sequence: CASSPHRDRGQSEQFF. This chain uses TRBV5-1 with TRBJ2-1; TRBD1 matches at 12 bases. Germline V gene sequence: CDR1 SGHRS, CDR2 YFSETQ. The ends lost 4 bases at V and 9 bases at J; junction bases unmatched: 11. The CDR3 has 16 residues.

The chain has TRBV4-1 and TRBJ2-2, with D perhaps given as TRBD1 or TRBD2 (5 bases each). V was shortened by 2 bases and J by 0 bases, with 13 bases between the two germline ends. The CDR3 runs to 17 residues. Germline lookup yields CDR1 MGHRA and CDR2 YSYEKL. Here the CDR3 reads CASSQRTGTANTGELFF. In DNA form, the CDR3 reads TGCGCCAGCAGCCAACGCACGGGGACCGCGAACACCGGGGAGCTGTTTTTT.

The genes are TRBV28 and TRBJ2-3, with TRBD1 identical over 7 bases. V shed 5 bases, J shed 4 bases, and the junction held 12 bases outside the gene matches. Germline V lookup: CDR1 MDHEN, CDR2 SYDVKM. The CDR3 totals 16 residues. This CDR3 is CASSPWTGDRADTQYF. CDR3 coding DNA: TGTGCCAGCAGTCCCTGGACAGGCGATCGGGCAGATACGCAGTATTTT.

The J gene is TRBJ1-2, the V gene TRBV5-4; 9 nucleotides align to TRBD1. The V gene end was trimmed by 4 bases and the J gene end by 2 bases; junction bases not matched to a gene: 18. From germline, CDR1 is SGHNT and CDR2 YYREEE (reference sequence). The CDR3 length is 19 residues. DNA for the CDR3: TGTGCCAGCAGCCCACCGGGCTCGACAGGGGGTCATCTGAACTATGGCTACACCTTC. This translates into CASSPPGSTGGHLNYGYTF.